This T cell receptor beta chain derives from a study of blood T cell repertoires in COVID-19. Study as a whole: COVID-19 samples from acute and convalescent phases originated in the United States, Italy and Spain. Nucleic acid was either cDNA or gDNA, and it came from T cells, B-cell-depleted T cells, or PBMCs.

How the authors handled the data: Nucleated cell counts were estimated from reference gene primer amplification. Using immunoSEQ multiplex PCR, the repertoire was profiled, and TCRdb retains in-frame clones only, with some absent. For V, J and clone size, that table is used; D and trimming come from the DNA. This table holds 130,000 or so clones, around 78% found once. V was trimmed by 3 bases and J by 4 bases, leaving 13 bases between them. Germline V CDR1 and CDR2: LGHDT, YNNKEL (reference sequence). The CDR3 is 15 residues long. The chain employs TRBV3-1 (or the pseudogene TRBV3-2) and TRBJ2-1; no clear D gene. This TCR came from a human donor in a cohort sampled during active COVID-19. Sequenced: peripheral blood. CDR3 amino acids: CASSHPDISYNEQFF. The CDR3 DNA reads as TGTGCCAGCAGCCATCCCGACATTTCATACAATGAGCAGTTCTTC.